This T cell receptor (beta chain) was sequenced in a study of blood T cell repertoires in COVID-19. Study-wide context: Specimens from acute and convalescent COVID-19 originated in the United States, Italy and Spain. Nucleic acid was either cDNA or gDNA, and it came from T cells, B-cell-depleted T cells, or PBMCs.

This clone came up once. Some clones are missing from TCRdb's copy, which holds only in-frame ones; the method was immunoSEQ multiplex PCR. The table lists approximately 360,000 clones, around 90% of them singletons. Germline assignment: CDR1 SGHTA and CDR2 FQGNSA. This CDR3 is built from 16 residues. Between the trimmed V and J ends, which lost 1 base and 3 bases, there was a span of 13 bases. The sequenced sample was peripheral blood. This chain links TRBV7-2 with TRBJ1-3; possibly TRBD1 for D (6 bases). The receptor was derived from a man between 18 and 29 years old with active or convalescent COVID-19. CDR3 region: CASSLVGRGVGNTIYF. The CDR3, as DNA: TGTGCCAGCAGCTTAGTCGGCAGGGGAGTTGGAAACACCATATATTTT.